Each of the 22 T cell receptor beta chains below was sequenced from the same sample in a study of T cell responses to AZD1222 COVID-19 vaccine. Clones were sequenced by immunoSEQ multiplex PCR, and TCRdb holds only the in-frame ones, with some missing. The sample consists of around 160,000 clones, around 93% of them appearing once. The sequenced sample was peripheral blood, obtained on day 0 of AZD1222 vaccination. Source of these receptors: an adult in good health.

The chain recombines TRBV13 with TRBJ2-3; TRBD1 agrees at 10 bases. The ends lost 6 bases at V and 4 bases at J; junction bases unmatched: 7. Germline V CDR1 and CDR2: PRHDT, FYEKMQ (reference sequence). The CDR3 contains 15 residues. DNA of the CDR3: TGTGCCAGCAGTTTCGGGACAGGGGTGGCAGATACGCAGTATTTT. Translating it yields CASSFGTGVADTQYF.

The chain joins TRBV30 to TRBJ2-7; D gene ambiguous. V lost 2 bases and J 3 bases, leaving 8 bases between the germline ends. Per the germline V gene, CDR1 is GTSNPN and CDR2 is SVGIG (reference sequence). The CDR3 is 12 amino acids. CDR3 sequence (DNA): TGTGCCTGGAGTCTGTCGGACTACGAGCAGTACTTC. This gives the protein CAWSLSDYEQYF.

This rearrangement joins TRBV11-2 to TRBJ1-5, with D unclear. The V end lost 1 base, the J end lost 0 bases, and 1 base lay between the germline ends. This CDR3 is built from 13 residues. CDR1 is SGHAT, CDR2 FQNNGV, per germline. CDR3 nucleotide sequence: TGTGCCAGCAGCTTAGTTAGCAATCAGCCCCAGCATTTT. Its translation is CASSLVSNQPQHF.

This rearrangement joins TRBV10-3 to TRBJ1-5; TRBD1 agrees at 7 bases. The V segment lost 5 bases and the J segment 4 bases; nucleotides outside the gene matches: 2. This CDR3 comprises 13 residues. Germline CDR1 reads ENHRY; CDR2 reads SYGVKD. DNA for the CDR3: TGTGCCATCAGTCCAGGGGGAAATCAGCCCCAGCATTTT. The encoded protein is CAISPGGNQPQHF.

V gene TRBV6-6 combines with J gene TRBJ1-1, with 10 bases that match TRBD1. The CDR3 is made up of 15 amino acids. Germline lookup yields CDR1 MNHNY and CDR2 SVGAGI (reference sequence). Germline trimming cut 5 bases from V and 4 bases from J; bases unmatched to any gene: 7. CDR3 sequence (DNA): TGTGCCAGCAGTCCCCATGGGACAGGGGCCACTGAAGCTTTCTTT. It encodes CASSPHGTGATEAFF.

The genes are TRBV10-2 and TRBJ1-6; no definite D call. The V gene lost 6 bases and the J gene lost 8 bases, with 17 bases spanning the gap. The length of the CDR3 is 15 residues. From germline, CDR1 is WSHSY and CDR2 SAAADI. The CDR3 spells CASRVSPEADSPLHF. CDR3 nucleotides: TGCGCCAGCAGAGTGAGTCCGGAGGCCGATTCACCCCTCCACTTT.

J is TRBJ1-1 and V is TRBV6-5, with no clear D. This CDR3 is built from 13 residues. Trimming removed 0 bases from V and 4 bases from J, with 6 bases in between. Germline V gene sequence: CDR1 MNHEY, CDR2 SVGAGI. DNA for the CDR3: TGTGCCAGCAGTTACTCGGACTTCACTGAAGCTTTCTTT. Residues: CASSYSDFTEAFF.

This chain connects TRBV19 to TRBJ1-1; TRBD1 might be the D (5 bases). The V end was cut by 7 bases, the J end by 0 bases, with 15 bases between. CDR1 is LNHDA and CDR2 is SQIVND in the germline V gene (reference sequence). The CDR3 spans 15 residues. The CDR3, as DNA: TGTGCCAGTACGAGTTGGCGGGACCTGAACACTGAAGCTTTCTTT. This codes for CASTSWRDLNTEAFF.

V gene TRBV5-1 combines with J gene TRBJ1-2, with TRBD1 as a possible D gene (5 bases). CDR1 is SGHRS, CDR2 YFSETQ, per germline. Trimming took off 3 bases at V and 5 bases at J, with 17 bases between the two ends. The CDR3 is 15 residues long. The CDR3 loop reads CASSYQLDRPYGYTF. The CDR3 nucleotides are TGCGCCAGCAGCTACCAACTTGACAGACCATATGGCTACACCTTC. Using reference TRBV5-1 and TRBJ1-2 for the parts outside the CDR3, the full variable domain is KAGVTQTPRYLIKTRGQQVTLSCSPISGHRSVSWYQQTPGQGLQFLFEYFSETQRNKGNFPGRFSGRQFSNSRSEMNVSTLELGDSALYLCASSYQLDRPYGYTFGSGTRLTVV.

The genes are TRBV18 and TRBJ1-1; 7 bases fit TRBD1. The V and J ends lost 3 bases and 1 base, in that order; junction bases with no gene match: 5. The CDR3 totals 15 residues. The V gene's germline CDR1 is KGHSH and CDR2 LQKENI. DNA for the CDR3: TGTGCCAGCTCACCTCAGGGGGTTGGGAACACTGAAGCTTTCTTT. Translating gives CASSPQGVGNTEAFF. Full variable domain (rest looked up from reference TRBV18 and TRBJ1-1): NAGVMQNPRHLVRRRGQEARLRCSPMKGHSHVYWYRQLPEEGLKFMVYLQKENIIDESGMPKERFSAEFPKEGPSILRIQQVVRGDSAAYFCASSPQGVGNTEAFFGQGTRLTVV.

The J gene is TRBJ2-6, the V gene TRBV5-1; TRBD1 might be the D (5 bases). The germline CDR1 and CDR2 sequences are SGHRS and YFSETQ. The CDR3 length is 14 residues. V was trimmed by 5 bases and J by 0 bases, leaving 6 bases between them. The DNA of the CDR3 is TGCGCCAGCAGAGACAGCTCTGGGGCCAACGTCCTGACTTTC. Its translation is CASRDSSGANVLTF.

The chain joins TRBV10-1 to TRBJ2-1; D call uncertain. The CDR3 totals 15 residues. CDR1 and CDR2 from the germline V gene are WNHNN and SYGVQD (reference sequence). Between the trimmed V and J ends, which lost 0 bases and 2 bases, there was a span of 8 bases. For the CDR3, the DNA is TGCGCCAGCAGTGAGTCTGGGCTAGCCTACAATGAGCAGTTCTTC. This sequence encodes CASSESGLAYNEQFF.

V and J are TRBV7-9 and TRBJ2-7, with D perhaps matching TRBD2 (6 bases). From germline, CDR1 is SEHNR and CDR2 FQNEAQ (reference sequence). This CDR3 is 14 amino acids long. V gave up 2 bases and J gave up 2 bases, with 10 bases separating them. The CDR3 DNA reads TGTGCCAGCAGCTTAAGCGGCGGGACCTACGAGCAGTACTTC. It yields the protein CASSLSGGTYEQYF.

The rearrangement links TRBV12-5 to TRBJ1-1; 12 bases line up with TRBD1. The CDR3 has 19 residues. V was clipped by 2 bases and J by 1 base; unmatched bases: 11. Germline-derived CDR1 and CDR2 are LGHNT and FRNRAP. CDR3 in DNA: TGTGCTAGTGGTTTGCGGGACAGGGGGCCCGGAATAGGGAACACTGAAGCTTTCTTT. It is translated as CASGLRDRGPGIGNTEAFF. The full variable domain, with the rest looked up from reference TRBV12-5 and TRBJ1-1, is DARVTQTPRHKVTEMGQEVTMRCQPILGHNTVFWYRQTMMQGLELLAYFRNRAPLDDSGMPKDRFSAEMPDATLATLKIQPSEPRDSAVYFCASGLRDRGPGIGNTEAFFGQGTRLTVV.

The chain links TRBV9 to TRBJ2-1; TRBD2 matches at 9 bases. This CDR3 spans 14 amino acids. V trimming: 7 bases; J trimming: 7 bases; junction bases outside the gene matches: 9. Germline V gene lookup returns CDR1 SGDLS and CDR2 YYNGEE. The CDR3 region has the DNA TGTGCCAGCGGTCTAGCGGGAACAGGGAATGAGCAGTTCTTC. Residues: CASGLAGTGNEQFF.

The chain is built from TRBV28 and TRBJ2-7; no clear D gene. Germline V gives CDR1 MDHEN, CDR2 SYDVKM. V dropped 4 bases and J dropped 3 bases, with 16 bases sitting between them. The CDR3 runs to 15 residues. The CDR3 sequence is CASSSRRRPNYEQYF. In DNA form, the CDR3 reads TGTGCCAGCAGTTCAAGAAGACGGCCGAACTACGAGCAGTACTTC.

This chain connects TRBV3-1 (or the pseudogene TRBV3-2) to TRBJ2-1; no firm D call. The germline V gene encodes CDR1 LGHDT and CDR2 YNNKEL (reference sequence). The germline V and J ends were trimmed by 1 base and 5 bases, with 6 bases remaining between them. The CDR3 consists of 13 residues. In DNA, the CDR3 is TGTGCCAGCAGCCAAGGCCCAAACAATGAGCAGTTCTTC. Its translation: CASSQGPNNEQFF.

This chain uses TRBV5-1 with TRBJ2-1; 7 bases line up with TRBD1. CDR3 length: 13 amino acids. Germline V gene lookup returns CDR1 SGHRS and CDR2 YFSETQ. V shed 5 bases, J shed 6 bases, and the junction held 5 bases outside the gene matches. CDR3: CASRKTGTNEQFF. DNA of the CDR3: TGCGCCAGCAGAAAGACAGGGACCAATGAGCAGTTCTTC.

The V call is TRBV15, the J call TRBJ1-3, with D perhaps matching TRBD1 (6 bases). There are 15 residues in the CDR3. CDR1 LNHNV and CDR2 YYDKDF come from the germline V gene (reference sequence). The V and J ends lost 5 bases and 3 bases respectively, with 14 bases between them. The chain's CDR3 is CATSLLTGYGNTIYF. As DNA, the CDR3 is TGTGCCACCAGCCTTTTGACAGGTTATGGAAACACCATATATTTT.

This chain links TRBV7-8 with TRBJ1-5; 9 bases are shared with TRBD1. Germline lookup yields CDR1 SGHVS and CDR2 FQNEAQ. With V trimmed by 4 bases and J by 1 base, 5 bases remained unmatched. CDR3 length equals 16 residues. The CDR3 region has the DNA TGTGCCAGCAGCTACGGACAGGGGACGAGCAATCAGCCCCAGCATTTT. It codes for CASSYGQGTSNQPQHF.

This sequence joins TRBV5-5 and TRBJ1-1, with D hard to call. V was cut by 5 bases and J by 0 bases, with 5 bases left in between. The CDR3 consists of 12 residues. Germline lookup yields CDR1 SGHKS and CDR2 YYEKEE (reference sequence). CDR3 coding DNA: TGTGCCAGCAGTGGAGTGAACACTGAAGCTTTCTTT. Translated: CASSGVNTEAFF.

This chain joins TRBV9 and TRBJ2-2, with TRBD2 as a possible D gene (5 bases). CDR3 length equals 15 residues. Germline V gene data show CDR1 as SGDLS and CDR2 as YYNGEE. V was trimmed by 0 bases and J by 6 bases, leaving 12 bases between them. The CDR3 DNA is TGTGCCAGCAGCGTAGCGGCTAGCTCCCCCGGGGAGCTGTTTTTT. As protein: CASSVAASSPGELFF.